This entry lists 9 T cell receptor beta chains sequenced from one sample in a study of regulatory T cells in long-lasting Graves disease. Time point specified: newly diagnosed GD, antithyroid drugs for less than 3 months. The TCR library was prepared using RNA isolated from PBMCs. Researchers made TCR beta libraries by using iRepertoire HTBI primers and running Arm-PCR on CDR3 regions. One entry per CDR3 protein, called by TCRdb with MiXCR from the multiplex PCR reads. This repertoire shows around 250,000 distinct CDR3 sequences, 15% to 20% found once; its top ten account for 12% to 15%. The data were also submitted as part of a second study, on T cells in Graves' hyperthyroidism and ophthalmopathy.

The material sequenced was peripheral blood mononuclear cells (PBMCs), taken at new diagnosis, from a patient treated with antithyroid drugs. The receptors derive from a woman between 25 and 40 years old with Graves disease.

V is TRBV11-2 and J is TRBJ2-3; 9 positions agree with TRBD2. The germline V gene encodes CDR1 SGHAT and CDR2 FQNNGV. V dropped 5 bases and J dropped 3; count of bases not matched to a gene: 9. This CDR3 has 16 amino acids. The CDR3 bases are TGTGCCAGCAGCATAGCTAGCGGGGAAAAGACAGATACGCAGTATTTT. This codes for CASSIASGEKTDTQYF.

V gene TRBV7-2 combines with J gene TRBJ2-1; 8 positions agree with TRBD2. The length of the CDR3 is 15 residues. The germline CDR1 and CDR2 sequences are SGHTA and FQGNSA. Trimming at V came to 2 bases and at J to 2 bases, leaving 2 bases not matched to a gene. The CDR3 sequence: CASSLMGLAYNEQFF. The CDR3 DNA is TGTGCCAGCAGCTTAATGGGACTAGCCTACAATGAGCAGTTCTTC. Full variable domain (outside the CDR3, taken from reference TRBV7-2 and TRBJ2-1): GAGVSQSPSNKVTEKGKDVELRCDPISGHTALYWYRQSLGQGLEFLIYFQGNSAPDKSGLPSDRFSAERTGGSVSTLTIQRTQQEDSAVYLCASSLMGLAYNEQFFGPGTRLTVL.

This clonotype has only one observation. Just one base apart from a much larger clone, this may be a read error. V is TRBV20-1 and J is TRBJ2-1; tentative D call: TRBD2 (6 bases). The tail of the sequence fits TRBJ2-5 better, so the J call may be wrong. The CDR3 runs to 15 residues. Per germline, CDR1 DFQATT and CDR2 SNEGSKA (reference sequence). The CDR3, as DNA: TGCAGTGCTAGAGGGGCCTGGGGGGACGAGGAGACCCAGTACTTC. Its translation is CSARGAWGDEETQYF.

This chain connects TRBV5-4 to TRBJ2-6; D not certain. V was trimmed by 2 bases and J by 0 bases, leaving 12 bases between them. Germline CDR1 is SGHNT and CDR2 is YYREEE (reference sequence). This CDR3 is 17 amino acids long. In nucleotides, the CDR3 is TGTGCCAGCAGCTTCGGTGGTCGCAGCTCTGGGGCCAACGTCCTGACTTTC. It codes for CASSFGGRSSGANVLTF.

The chain carries TRBV24-1 and TRBJ2-7; D possibly uses TRBD1 or TRBD2 (5 bases each). Trimming removed 9 bases from V and 7 bases from J, with 15 bases in between. The CDR3 loop spans 12 amino acids. The germline CDR1 and CDR2 sequences are KGHDR and SFDVKD. The CDR3 spells CATSSGTGEQYF. CDR3 bases: TGTGCCACCTCATCGGGGACGGGTGAGCAGTACTTC.

In this sample, this clonotype turned up many times. The chain couples TRBV6-1 to TRBJ2-7, with a weak D call TRBD2 (6 bases). Germline V lookup: CDR1 MNHNS, CDR2 SASEGT. The CDR3 spans 13 residues. Trimming shortened V by 7 bases and J by 4 bases, and 14 bases separated the two germline ends. In nucleotides, the CDR3 is TGTGCCAGCAAGGAGGGCCCTCATTACGAGCAGTACTTC. The encoded protein is CASKEGPHYEQYF.

Many counts were recorded for this clonotype. V and J are TRBV7-2 and TRBJ1-4; TRBD1 is a possible D gene (5 bases). CDR3 length: 15 amino acids. Trimming removed 1 base at V and 6 bases at J, with 12 bases between. The germline gives CDR1 SGHTA, CDR2 FQGNSA. The CDR3 region has the DNA TGTGCCAGCAGCTTAGATGGGACGACAGATGAAAAACTGTTTTTT. Translating it yields CASSLDGTTDEKLFF.

This chain links TRBV11-2 with TRBJ1-2; 9 nucleotides match TRBD1. The V gene's germline CDR1 is SGHAT and CDR2 FQNNGV. The CDR3 has 15 amino acids. With V trimmed by 0 bases and J by 9 bases, 8 bases remained unmatched. CDR3 residues: CASSLEPGTGNRYTF. For the CDR3, the DNA is TGTGCCAGCAGCTTAGAGCCGGGGACAGGGAATCGCTACACCTTC.

A remark on this clonotype: A far larger clone is just one base off, so this is likely a read error. The genes are TRBV7-2 and TRBJ2-5, with D hard to call. This CDR3 is 12 amino acids long. Germline V gene sequence: CDR1 SGHTA, CDR2 FQGNSA. CDR3 bases: TGTTCCAGCAGCCCGACCGTGGAGACCCAGTACTTC. This gives the protein CSSSPTVETQYF.